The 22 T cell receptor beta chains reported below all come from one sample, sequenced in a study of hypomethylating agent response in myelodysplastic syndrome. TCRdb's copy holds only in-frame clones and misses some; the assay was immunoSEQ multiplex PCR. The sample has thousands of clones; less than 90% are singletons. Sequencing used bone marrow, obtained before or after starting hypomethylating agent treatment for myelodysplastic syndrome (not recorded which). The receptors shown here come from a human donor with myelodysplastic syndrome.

The CDR3 loop reads CASRDRSPDYGYTF. The CDR3, as DNA: TGTGCCAGTCGGGACCGAAGTCCAGACTATGGCTACACCTTC. J is TRBJ1-2 and V is TRBV19; perhaps TRBD1 as D (5 bases). The germline CDR1 and CDR2 sequences are LNHDA and SQIVND (reference sequence). V shed 8 bases and J shed 3 bases, with 16 bases lying between them. CDR3 length equals 14 residues.

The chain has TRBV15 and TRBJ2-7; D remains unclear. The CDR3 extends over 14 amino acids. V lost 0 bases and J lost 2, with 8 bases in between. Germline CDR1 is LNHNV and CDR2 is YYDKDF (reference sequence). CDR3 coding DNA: TGTGCCACCAGCAGAGATCAGTGGCCCTACGAGCAGTACTTC. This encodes CATSRDQWPYEQYF. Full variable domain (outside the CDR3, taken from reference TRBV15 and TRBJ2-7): DAMVIQNPRYQVTQFGKPVTLSCSQTLNHNVMYWYQQKSSQAPKLLFHYYDKDFNNEADTPDNFQSRRPNTSFCFLDIRSPGLGDTAMYLCATSRDQWPYEQYFGPGTRLTVT.

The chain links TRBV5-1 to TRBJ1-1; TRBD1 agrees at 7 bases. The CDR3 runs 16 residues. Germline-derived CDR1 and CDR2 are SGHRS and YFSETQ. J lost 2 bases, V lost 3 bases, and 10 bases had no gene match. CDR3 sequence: CASSSIPGGSNTEAFF. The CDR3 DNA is TGCGCCAGCAGCTCCATCCCAGGGGGTAGTAACACTGAAGCTTTCTTT.

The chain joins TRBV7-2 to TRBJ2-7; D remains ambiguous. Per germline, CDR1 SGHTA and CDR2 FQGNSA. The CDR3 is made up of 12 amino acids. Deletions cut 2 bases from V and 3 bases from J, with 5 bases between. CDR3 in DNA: TGTGCCAGCAGCTTAAATCACTACGAGCAGTACTTC. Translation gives CASSLNHYEQYF.

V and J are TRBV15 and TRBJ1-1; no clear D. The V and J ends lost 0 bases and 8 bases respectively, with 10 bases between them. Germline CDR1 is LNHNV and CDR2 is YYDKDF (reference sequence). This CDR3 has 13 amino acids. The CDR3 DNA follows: TGTGCCACCAGCAGAGATCTGCAGACCGAAGCTTTCTTT. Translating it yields CATSRDLQTEAFF.

CDR3 in DNA: TGTGCCAGCAGTACGTCAAGGCTGTTGAACACTGAAGCTTTCTTT. This codes for CASSTSRLLNTEAFF. The chain employs TRBV7-9 and TRBJ1-1, with unresolved D. The ends were cut back, 6 bases at V and 0 bases at J, with 14 bases in the middle. The CDR3 length is 15 residues. In germline, CDR1 is SEHNR, CDR2 FQNEAQ (reference sequence). The full variable domain, completed using reference TRBV7-9 and TRBJ1-1, is DTGVSQNPRHKITKRGQNVTFRCDPISEHNRLYWYRQTLGQGPEFLTYFQNEAQLEKSRLLSDRFSAERPKGSFSTLEIQRTEQGDSAMYLCASSTSRLLNTEAFFGQGTRLTVV.

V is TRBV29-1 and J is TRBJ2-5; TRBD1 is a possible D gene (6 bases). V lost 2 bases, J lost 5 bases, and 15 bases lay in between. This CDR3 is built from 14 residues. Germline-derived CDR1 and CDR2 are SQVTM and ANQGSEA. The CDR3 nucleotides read TGCAGCGTTGAAATGGGGCAGGGGAGCGAGACCCAGTACTTC. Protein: CSVEMGQGSETQYF.

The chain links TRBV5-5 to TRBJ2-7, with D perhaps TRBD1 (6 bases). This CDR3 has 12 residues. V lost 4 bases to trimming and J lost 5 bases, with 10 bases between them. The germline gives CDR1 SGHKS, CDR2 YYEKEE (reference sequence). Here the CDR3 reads CASSIGTNEQYF. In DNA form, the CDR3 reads TGTGCCAGCAGCATTGGGACAAACGAGCAGTACTTC.

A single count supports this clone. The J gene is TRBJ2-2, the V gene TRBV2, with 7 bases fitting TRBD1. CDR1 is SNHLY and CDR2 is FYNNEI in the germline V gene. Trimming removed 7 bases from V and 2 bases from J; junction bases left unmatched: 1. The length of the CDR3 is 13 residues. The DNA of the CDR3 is TGTGCCAGCAAGGGGGCAAACACCGGGGAGCTGTTTTTT. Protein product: CASKGANTGELFF.

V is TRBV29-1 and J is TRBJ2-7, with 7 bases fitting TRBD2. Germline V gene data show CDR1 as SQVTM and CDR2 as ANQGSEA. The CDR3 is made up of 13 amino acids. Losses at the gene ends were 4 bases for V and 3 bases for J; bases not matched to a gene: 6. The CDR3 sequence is CSVGKAGDYEQYF. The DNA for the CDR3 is TGCAGCGTTGGAAAGGCGGGGGACTACGAGCAGTACTTC.

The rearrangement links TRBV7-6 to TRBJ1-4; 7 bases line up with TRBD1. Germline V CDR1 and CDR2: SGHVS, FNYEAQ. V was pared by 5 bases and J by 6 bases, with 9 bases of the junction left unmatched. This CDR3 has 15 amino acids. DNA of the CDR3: TGTGCCAGCAGCCGCACACCAGGGGGGGATGAAAAACTGTTTTTT. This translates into CASSRTPGGDEKLFF.

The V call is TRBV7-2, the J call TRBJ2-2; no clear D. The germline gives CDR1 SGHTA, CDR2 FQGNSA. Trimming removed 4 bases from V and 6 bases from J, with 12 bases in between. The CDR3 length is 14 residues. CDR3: CASSSRPQSGELFF. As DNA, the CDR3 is TGTGCCAGCAGCTCCCGACCCCAATCCGGGGAGCTGTTTTTT.

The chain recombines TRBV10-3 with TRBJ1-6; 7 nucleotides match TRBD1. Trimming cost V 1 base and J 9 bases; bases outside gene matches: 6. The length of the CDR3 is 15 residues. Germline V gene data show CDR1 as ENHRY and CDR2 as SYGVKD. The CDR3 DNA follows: TGTGCCATCAGTGAGTTGACAGGGCCTGGTTCACCCCTCCACTTT. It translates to CAISELTGPGSPLHF.

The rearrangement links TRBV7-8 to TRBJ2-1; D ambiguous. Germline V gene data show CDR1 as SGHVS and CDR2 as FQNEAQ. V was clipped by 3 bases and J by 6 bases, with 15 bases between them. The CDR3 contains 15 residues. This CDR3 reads CASSFISTVFNEQFF. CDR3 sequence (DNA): TGTGCCAGCAGCTTTATTTCGACTGTCTTCAATGAGCAGTTCTTC.

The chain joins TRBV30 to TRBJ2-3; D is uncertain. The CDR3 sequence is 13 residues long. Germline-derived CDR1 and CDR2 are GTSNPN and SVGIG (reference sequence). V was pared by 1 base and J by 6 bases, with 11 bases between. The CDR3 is CAWSGNVRDTQYF. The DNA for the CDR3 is TGTGCCTGGAGTGGCAACGTTCGGGATACGCAGTATTTT.

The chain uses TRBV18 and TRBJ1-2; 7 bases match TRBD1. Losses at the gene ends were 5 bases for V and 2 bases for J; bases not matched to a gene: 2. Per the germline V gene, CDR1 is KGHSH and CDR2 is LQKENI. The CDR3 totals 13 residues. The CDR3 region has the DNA TGTGCCAGCTCAGAGACAGGGAACTATGGCTACACCTTC. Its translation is CASSETGNYGYTF. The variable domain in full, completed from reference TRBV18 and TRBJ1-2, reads NAGVMQNPRHLVRRRGQEARLRCSPMKGHSHVYWYRQLPEEGLKFMVYLQKENIIDESGMPKERFSAEFPKEGPSILRIQQVVRGDSAAYFCASSETGNYGYTFGSGTRLTVV.

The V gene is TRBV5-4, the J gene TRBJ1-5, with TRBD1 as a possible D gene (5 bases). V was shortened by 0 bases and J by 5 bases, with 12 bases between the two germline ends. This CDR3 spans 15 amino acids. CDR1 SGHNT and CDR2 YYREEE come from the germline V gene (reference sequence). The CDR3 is CASSLGPRDDQPQHF. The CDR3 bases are TGTGCCAGCAGCTTGGGACCGAGGGACGATCAGCCCCAGCATTTT. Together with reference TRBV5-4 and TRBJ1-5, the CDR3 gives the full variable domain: ETGVTQSPTHLIKTRGQQVTLRCSSQSGHNTVSWYQQALGQGPQFIFQYYREEENGRGNFPPRFSGLQFPNYSSELNVNALELDDSALYLCASSLGPRDDQPQHFGDGTRLSIL.

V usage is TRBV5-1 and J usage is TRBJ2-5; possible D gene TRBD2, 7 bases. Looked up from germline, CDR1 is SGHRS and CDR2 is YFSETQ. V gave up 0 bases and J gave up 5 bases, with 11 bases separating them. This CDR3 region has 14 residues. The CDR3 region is CASSLVGGRETQYF. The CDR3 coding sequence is TGCGCCAGCAGCTTGGTGGGGGGGCGCGAGACCCAGTACTTC.

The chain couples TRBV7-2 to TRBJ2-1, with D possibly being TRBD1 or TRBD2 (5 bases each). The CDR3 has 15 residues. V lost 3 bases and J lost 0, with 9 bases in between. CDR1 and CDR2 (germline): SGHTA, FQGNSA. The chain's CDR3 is CASSFSGSSYNEQFF. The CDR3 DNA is TGTGCCAGCAGCTTCTCAGGGAGCTCCTACAATGAGCAGTTCTTC.

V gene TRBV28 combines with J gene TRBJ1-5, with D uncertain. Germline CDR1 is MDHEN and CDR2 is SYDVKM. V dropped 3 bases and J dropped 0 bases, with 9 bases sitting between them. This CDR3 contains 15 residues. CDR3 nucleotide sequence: TGTGCCAGCAGTTTGCCACTTTATAGCAATCAGCCCCAGCATTTT. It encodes CASSLPLYSNQPQHF.

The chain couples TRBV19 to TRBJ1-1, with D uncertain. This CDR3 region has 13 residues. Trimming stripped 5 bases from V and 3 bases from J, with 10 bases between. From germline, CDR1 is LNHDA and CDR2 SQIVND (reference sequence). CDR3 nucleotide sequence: TGTGCCAGTAGTTTTTCCGGGGACACTGAAGCTTTCTTT. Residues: CASSFSGDTEAFF.

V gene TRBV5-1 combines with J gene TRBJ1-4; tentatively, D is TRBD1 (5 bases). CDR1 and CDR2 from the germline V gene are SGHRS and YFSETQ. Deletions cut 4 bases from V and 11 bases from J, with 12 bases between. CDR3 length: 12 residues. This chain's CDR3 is CASSPDGDKLFF. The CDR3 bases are TGCGCCAGCAGCCCTGACGGGGACAAACTGTTTTTT.